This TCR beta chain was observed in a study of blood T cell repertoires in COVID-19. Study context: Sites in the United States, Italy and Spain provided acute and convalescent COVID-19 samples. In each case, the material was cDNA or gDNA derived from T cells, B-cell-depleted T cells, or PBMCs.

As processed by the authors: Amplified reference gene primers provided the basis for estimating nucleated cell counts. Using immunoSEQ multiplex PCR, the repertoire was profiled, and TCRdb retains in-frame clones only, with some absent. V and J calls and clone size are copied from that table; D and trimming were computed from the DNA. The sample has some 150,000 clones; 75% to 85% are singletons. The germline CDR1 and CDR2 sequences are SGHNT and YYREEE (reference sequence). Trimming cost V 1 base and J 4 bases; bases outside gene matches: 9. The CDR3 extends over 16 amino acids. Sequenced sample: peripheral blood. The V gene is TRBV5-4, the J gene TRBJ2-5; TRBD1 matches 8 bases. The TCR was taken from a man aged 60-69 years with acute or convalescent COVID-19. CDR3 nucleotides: TGTGCCAGCAGCTTGAGTCCGACAGGGGCAAGAGAGACCCAGTACTTC. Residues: CASSLSPTGARETQYF.